Sequencing of this TCR beta chain was carried out in a study of T cell changes during pregnancy in multiple sclerosis. The ends were cut back, 3 bases at V and 1 base at J, with 7 bases in the middle. The CDR3 contains 14 residues. Germline loops: CDR1 MGHRA, CDR2 YSYEKL. Produced via immunoSEQ multiplex PCR; TCRdb's table is partial and in-frame only. The sample consists of around 52,000 clones, about 83% of them appearing once. This chain links TRBV4-1 with TRBJ1-5; no definite D call. Sequencing was done on a sample of peripheral blood from another person, used as feeder cells. The sequence came from a human donor whose cells served as feeder cells for cultures in a pregnancy study. This chain's CDR3 is CASSHGQSNQPQHF. The DNA of the CDR3 is TGCGCCAGCAGCCACGGGCAGAGCAATCAGCCCCAGCATTTT.